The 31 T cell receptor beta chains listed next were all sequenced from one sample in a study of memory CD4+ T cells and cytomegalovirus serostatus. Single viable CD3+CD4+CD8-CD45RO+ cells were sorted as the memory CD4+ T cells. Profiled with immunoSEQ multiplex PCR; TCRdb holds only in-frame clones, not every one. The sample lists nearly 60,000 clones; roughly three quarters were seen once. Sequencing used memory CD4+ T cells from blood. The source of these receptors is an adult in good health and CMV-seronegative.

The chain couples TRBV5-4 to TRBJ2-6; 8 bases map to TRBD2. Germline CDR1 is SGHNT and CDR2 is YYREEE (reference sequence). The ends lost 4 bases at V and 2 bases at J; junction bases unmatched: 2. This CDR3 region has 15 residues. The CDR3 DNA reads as TGTGCCAGCAGCCCGGGAGGGGCTGGGGCCAACGTCCTGACTTTC. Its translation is CASSPGGAGANVLTF.

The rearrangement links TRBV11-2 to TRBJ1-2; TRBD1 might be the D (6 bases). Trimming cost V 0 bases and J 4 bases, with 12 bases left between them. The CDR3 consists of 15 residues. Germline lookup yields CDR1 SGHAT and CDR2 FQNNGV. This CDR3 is CASSLDLRGGYGYTF. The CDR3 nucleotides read TGTGCCAGCAGCTTAGATCTCCGAGGGGGCTATGGCTACACCTTC. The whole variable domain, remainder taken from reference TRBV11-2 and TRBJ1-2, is EAGVAQSPRYKIIEKRQSVAFWCNPISGHATLYWYQQILGQGPKLLIQFQNNGVVDDSQLPKDRFSAERLKGVDSTLKIQPAKLEDSAVYLCASSLDLRGGYGYTFGSGTRLTVV.

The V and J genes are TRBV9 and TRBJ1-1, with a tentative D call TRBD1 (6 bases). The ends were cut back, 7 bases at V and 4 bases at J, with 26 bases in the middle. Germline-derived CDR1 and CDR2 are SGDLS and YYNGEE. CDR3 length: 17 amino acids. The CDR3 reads CASASRGAGAGGTEAFF. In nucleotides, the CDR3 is TGTGCCAGCGCCAGCCGAGGGGCGGGGGCGGGGGGCACTGAAGCTTTCTTT.

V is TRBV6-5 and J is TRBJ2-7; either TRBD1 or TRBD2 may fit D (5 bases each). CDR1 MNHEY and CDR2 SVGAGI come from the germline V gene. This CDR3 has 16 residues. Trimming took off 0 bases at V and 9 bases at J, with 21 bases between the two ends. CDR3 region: CASSYSSYPSPRGQYF. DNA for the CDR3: TGTGCCAGCAGTTACTCTTCCTACCCCTCACCGAGGGGGCAGTACTTC.

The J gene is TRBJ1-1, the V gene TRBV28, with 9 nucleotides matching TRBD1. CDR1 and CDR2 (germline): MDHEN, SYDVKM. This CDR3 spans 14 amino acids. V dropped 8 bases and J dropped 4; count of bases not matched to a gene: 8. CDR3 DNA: TGTGCCAGCTCGAGGGACAGGGTAGTCACTGAAGCTTTCTTT. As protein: CASSRDRVVTEAFF.

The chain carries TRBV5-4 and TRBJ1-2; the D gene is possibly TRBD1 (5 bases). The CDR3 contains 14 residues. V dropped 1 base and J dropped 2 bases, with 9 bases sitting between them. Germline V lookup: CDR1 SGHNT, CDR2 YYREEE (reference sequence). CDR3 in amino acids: CASSLSTDNYGYTF. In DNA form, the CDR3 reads TGTGCCAGCAGCTTGTCGACAGACAACTATGGCTACACCTTC.

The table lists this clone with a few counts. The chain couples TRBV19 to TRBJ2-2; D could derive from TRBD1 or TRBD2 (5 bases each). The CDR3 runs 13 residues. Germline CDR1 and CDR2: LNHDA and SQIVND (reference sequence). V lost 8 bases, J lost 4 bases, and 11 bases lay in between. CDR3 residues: CASSGTGTGELFF. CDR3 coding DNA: TGTGCCAGTTCCGGGACCGGCACCGGGGAGCTGTTTTTT.

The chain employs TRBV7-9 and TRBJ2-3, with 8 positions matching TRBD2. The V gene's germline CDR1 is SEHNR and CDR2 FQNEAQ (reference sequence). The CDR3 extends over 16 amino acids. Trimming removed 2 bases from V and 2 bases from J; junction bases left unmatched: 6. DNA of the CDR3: TGTGCCAGCAGCTTATATGCTAGCGGGTCCACAGATACGCAGTATTTT. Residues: CASSLYASGSTDTQYF.

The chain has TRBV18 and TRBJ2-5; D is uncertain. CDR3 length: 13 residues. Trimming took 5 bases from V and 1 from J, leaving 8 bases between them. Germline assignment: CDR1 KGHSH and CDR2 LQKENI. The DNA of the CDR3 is TGTGCCAGCTCATACTACCCCCAAGAGACCCAGTACTTC. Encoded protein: CASSYYPQETQYF.

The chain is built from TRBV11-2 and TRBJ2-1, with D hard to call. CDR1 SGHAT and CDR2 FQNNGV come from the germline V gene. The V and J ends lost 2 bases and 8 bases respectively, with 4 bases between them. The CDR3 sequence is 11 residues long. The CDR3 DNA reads TGTGCCAGCAGCTTAACCGATGAGCAGTTCTTC. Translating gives CASSLTDEQFF.

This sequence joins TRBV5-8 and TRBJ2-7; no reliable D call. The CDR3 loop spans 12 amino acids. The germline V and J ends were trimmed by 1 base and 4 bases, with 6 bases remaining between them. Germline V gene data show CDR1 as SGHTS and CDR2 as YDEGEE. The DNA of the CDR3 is TGTGCCAGCAGCTTGAAGAAATACGAGCAGTACTTC. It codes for CASSLKKYEQYF.

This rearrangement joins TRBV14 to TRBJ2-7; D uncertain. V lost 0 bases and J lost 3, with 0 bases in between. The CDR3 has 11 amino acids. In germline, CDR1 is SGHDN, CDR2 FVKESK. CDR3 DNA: TGTGCCAGCAGCCAAGACTACGAGCAGTACTTC. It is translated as CASSQDYEQYF. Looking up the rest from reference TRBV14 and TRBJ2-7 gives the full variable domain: EAGVTQFPSHSVIEKGQTVTLRCDPISGHDNLYWYRRVMGKEIKFLLHFVKESKQDESGMPNNRFLAERTGGTYSTLKVQPAELEDSGVYFCASSQDYEQYFGPGTRLTVT.

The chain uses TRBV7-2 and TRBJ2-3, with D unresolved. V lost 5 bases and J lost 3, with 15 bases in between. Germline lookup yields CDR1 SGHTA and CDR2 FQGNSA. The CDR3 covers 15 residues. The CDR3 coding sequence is TGTGCCAGCAGCCCGCTAGGGCGGAAAACAGATACGCAGTATTTT. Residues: CASSPLGRKTDTQYF.

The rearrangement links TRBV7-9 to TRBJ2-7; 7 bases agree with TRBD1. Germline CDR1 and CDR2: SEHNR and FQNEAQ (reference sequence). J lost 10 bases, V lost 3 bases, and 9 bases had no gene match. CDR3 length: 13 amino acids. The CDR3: CASSFRDSDLQYF. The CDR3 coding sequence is TGTGCCAGCAGCTTCCGGGACAGTGACCTCCAGTACTTC.

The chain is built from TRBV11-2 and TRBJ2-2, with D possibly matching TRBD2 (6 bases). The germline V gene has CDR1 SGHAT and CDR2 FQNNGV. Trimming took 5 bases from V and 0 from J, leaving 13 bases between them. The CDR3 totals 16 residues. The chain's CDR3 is CASSPLAVTNTGELFF. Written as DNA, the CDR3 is TGTGCCAGCAGCCCATTAGCGGTTACGAACACCGGGGAGCTGTTTTTT.

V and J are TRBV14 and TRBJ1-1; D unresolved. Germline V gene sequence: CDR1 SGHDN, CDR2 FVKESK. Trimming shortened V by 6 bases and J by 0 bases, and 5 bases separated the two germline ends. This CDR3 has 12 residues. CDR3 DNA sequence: TGTGCCAGCAGACATTTGAACACTGAAGCTTTCTTT. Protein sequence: CASRHLNTEAFF.

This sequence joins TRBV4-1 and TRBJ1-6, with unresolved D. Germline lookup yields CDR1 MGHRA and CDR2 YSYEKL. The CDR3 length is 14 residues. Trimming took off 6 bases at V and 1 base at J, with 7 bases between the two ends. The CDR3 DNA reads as TGCGCCAGCAGGGACGGGTCCTATAATTCACCCCTCCACTTT. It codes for CASRDGSYNSPLHF.

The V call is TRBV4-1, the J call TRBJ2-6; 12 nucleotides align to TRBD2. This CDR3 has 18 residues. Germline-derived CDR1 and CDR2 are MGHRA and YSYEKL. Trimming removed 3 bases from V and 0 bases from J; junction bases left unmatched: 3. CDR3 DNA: TGCGCCAGCAGCCAGCTAGCGGGAGGGTACTCTGGGGCCAACGTCCTGACTTTC. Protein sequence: CASSQLAGGYSGANVLTF.

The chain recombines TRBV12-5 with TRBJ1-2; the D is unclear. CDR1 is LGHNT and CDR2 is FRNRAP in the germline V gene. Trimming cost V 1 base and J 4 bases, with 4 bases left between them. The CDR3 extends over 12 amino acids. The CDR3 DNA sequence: TGTGCTAGTGGTTTGGACAGCTATGGCTACACCTTC. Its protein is CASGLDSYGYTF.

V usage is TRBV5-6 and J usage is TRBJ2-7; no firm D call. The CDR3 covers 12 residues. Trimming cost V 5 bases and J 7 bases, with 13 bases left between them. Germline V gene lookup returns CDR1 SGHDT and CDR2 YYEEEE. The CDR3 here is CASSYASGEQYF. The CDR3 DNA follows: TGTGCCAGCAGTTACGCATCTGGGGAGCAGTACTTC.

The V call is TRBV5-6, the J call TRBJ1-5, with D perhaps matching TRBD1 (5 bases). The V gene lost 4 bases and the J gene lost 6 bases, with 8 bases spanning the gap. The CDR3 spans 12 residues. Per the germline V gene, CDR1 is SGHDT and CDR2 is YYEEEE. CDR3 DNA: TGTGCCAGCAGCCTTGGGGCTCAGCCCCAGCATTTT. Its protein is CASSLGAQPQHF.

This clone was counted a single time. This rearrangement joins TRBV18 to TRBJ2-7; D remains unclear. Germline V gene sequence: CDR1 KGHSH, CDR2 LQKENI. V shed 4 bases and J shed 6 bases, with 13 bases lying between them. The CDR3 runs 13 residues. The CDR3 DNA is TGTGCCAGCTCACTTCTCGTGCAGTCCGAGCAGTACTTC. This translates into CASSLLVQSEQYF.

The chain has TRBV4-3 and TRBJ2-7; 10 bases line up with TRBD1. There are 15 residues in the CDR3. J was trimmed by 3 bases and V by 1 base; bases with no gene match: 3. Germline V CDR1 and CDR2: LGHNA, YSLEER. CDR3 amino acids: CASSQAGQGFYEQYF. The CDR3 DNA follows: TGCGCCAGCAGCCAAGCGGGACAGGGGTTCTACGAGCAGTACTTC.

CDR3 sequence reads: CASSSLAGRYFF. Written as DNA, the CDR3 is TGTGCCAGCAGCTCCCTAGCGGGACGATACTTCTTC. The chain recombines TRBV7-2 with TRBJ2-1, with TRBD2 matching 9 bases. J gave up 16 bases and V 4 bases, and 8 bases lay outside the gene matches. The CDR3 runs 12 residues. Per the germline V gene, CDR1 is SGHTA and CDR2 is FQGNSA.

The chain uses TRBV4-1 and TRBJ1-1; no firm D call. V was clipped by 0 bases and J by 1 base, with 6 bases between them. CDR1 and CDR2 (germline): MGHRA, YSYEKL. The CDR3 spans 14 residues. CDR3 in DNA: TGCGCCAGCAGCCAAGATTCATGGAACACTGAAGCTTTCTTT. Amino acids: CASSQDSWNTEAFF.

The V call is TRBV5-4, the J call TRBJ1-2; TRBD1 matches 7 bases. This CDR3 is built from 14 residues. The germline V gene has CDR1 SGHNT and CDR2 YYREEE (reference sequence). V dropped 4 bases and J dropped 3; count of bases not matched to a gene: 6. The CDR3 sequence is CASSRDRTDYGYTF. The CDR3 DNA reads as TGTGCCAGCAGCCGGGACAGAACCGACTATGGCTACACCTTC.

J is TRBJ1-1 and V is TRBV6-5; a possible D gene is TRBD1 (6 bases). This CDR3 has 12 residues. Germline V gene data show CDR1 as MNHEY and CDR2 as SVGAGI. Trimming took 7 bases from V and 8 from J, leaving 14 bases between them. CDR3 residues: CASIQGPGEAFF. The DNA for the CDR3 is TGTGCCAGCATCCAGGGGCCTGGGGAAGCTTTCTTT.

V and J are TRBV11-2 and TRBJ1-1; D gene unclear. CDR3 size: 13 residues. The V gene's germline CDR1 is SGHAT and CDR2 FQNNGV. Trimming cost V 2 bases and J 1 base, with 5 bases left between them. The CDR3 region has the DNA TGTGCCAGCAGCTTATGGGGGAACACTGAAGCTTTCTTT. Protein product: CASSLWGNTEAFF.

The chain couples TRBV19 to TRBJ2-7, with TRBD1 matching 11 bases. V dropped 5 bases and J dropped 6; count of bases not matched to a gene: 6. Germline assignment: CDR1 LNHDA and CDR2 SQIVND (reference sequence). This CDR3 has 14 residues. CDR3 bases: TGTGCCAGTAGTCTGGGACAGGGGGAATCCGAGCAGTACTTC. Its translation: CASSLGQGESEQYF.

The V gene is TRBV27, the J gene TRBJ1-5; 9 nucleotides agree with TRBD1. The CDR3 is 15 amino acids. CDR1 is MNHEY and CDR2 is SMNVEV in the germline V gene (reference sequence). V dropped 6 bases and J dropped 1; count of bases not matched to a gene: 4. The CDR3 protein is CASSKTGGSNQPQHF. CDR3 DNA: TGTGCCAGCAGCAAAACAGGGGGCAGCAATCAGCCCCAGCATTTT.

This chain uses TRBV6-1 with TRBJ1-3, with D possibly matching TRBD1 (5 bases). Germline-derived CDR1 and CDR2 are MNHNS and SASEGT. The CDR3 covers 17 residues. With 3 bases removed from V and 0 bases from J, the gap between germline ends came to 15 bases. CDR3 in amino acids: CASSDGTLSFSGNTIYF. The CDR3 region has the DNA TGTGCCAGCAGTGATGGGACTCTGTCCTTCTCTGGAAACACCATATATTTT.